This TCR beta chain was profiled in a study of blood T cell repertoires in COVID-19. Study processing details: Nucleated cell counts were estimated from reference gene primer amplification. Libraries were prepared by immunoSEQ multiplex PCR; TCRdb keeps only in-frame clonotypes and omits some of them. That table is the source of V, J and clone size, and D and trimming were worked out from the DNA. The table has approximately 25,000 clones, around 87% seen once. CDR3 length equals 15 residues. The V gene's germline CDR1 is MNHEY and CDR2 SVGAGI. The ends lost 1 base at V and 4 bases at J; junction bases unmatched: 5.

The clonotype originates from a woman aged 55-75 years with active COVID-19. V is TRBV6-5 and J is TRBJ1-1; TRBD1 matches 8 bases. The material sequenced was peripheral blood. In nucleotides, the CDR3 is TGTGCCAGCAGTTACTTCCAGGGGGCAGGCACTGAAGCTTTCTTT. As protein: CASSYFQGAGTEAFF.